These T cell receptor beta chains were read from a single sample in a study of CD8 T cells in Susac syndrome. TCRdb analysed the immunoSEQ multiplex PCR reads with MiXCR anew, one entry per CDR3 protein. The sample consists of 150,000 to 200,000 distinct CDR3 sequences, around 95% of them appearing once. The sequenced sample consisted of CD4+ T cells from PBMCs. The receptors derive from a human donor in good health. Both conserved end residues are part of each CDR3. The D gene is left open where the match is weak. Clone sizes are given selectively: once, few, many, or a class where the clone is expanded.

clone_size cdr3_length d_call j_call v_call cdr3_aa cdr3_nt
NA 15 TRBD1 TRBJ2-1 TRBV14 CASSQPRDRLNEQFF TGTGCCAGCAGCCAACCCCGGGACAGACTAAATGAGCAGTTCTTC
NA 14 TRBD2 TRBJ2-1 TRBV20-1 CSATGTSSYNEQFF TGCAGTGCTACCGGGACTAGCTCCTACAATGAGCAGTTCTTC
NA 16 TRBD2 TRBJ2-1 TRBV12-3/TRBV12-4 CASRVLAGGRGNEQFF TGTGCCAGCAGAGTACTAGCGGGGGGAAGAGGCAATGAGCAGTTCTTC
once 15 NA TRBJ1-2 TRBV20-1 CSASKQGFLVGGYTF TGCAGTGCATCGAAACAGGGTTTTTTAGTGGGTGGCTACACCTTC
once 13 NA TRBJ1-6 TRBV5-6 CASSLEEDSPLHF TGTGCCAGCAGCCTGGAGGAGGATTCACCCCTCCACTTT
NA 17 TRBD2 TRBJ2-1 TRBV5-4 CASRSPGGRGAYNEQFF TGTGCCAGCAGGTCCCCCGGAGGGCGGGGGGCCTACAATGAGCAGTTCTTC
NA 13 NA TRBJ2-1 TRBV11-1 CASRLGGPNEQFF TGTGCCAGCAGGCTGGGGGGACCCAATGAGCAGTTCTTC
NA 13 NA TRBJ1-1 TRBV3-1 CASSSREVAEAFF TGTGCCAGCAGCTCAAGGGAGGTCGCGGAAGCTTTCTTT
NA 14 NA TRBJ2-3 TRBV29-1 CSVDADRSTDTQYF TGCAGCGTTGATGCGGATAGAAGCACAGATACGCAGTATTTT
NA 12 TRBD2 TRBJ2-1 TRBV20-1 CSPTSGGNEQFF TGCAGTCCGACTAGCGGGGGAAATGAGCAGTTCTTC
few 15 NA TRBJ2-3 TRBV18 CASSPRQGSTDTQYF TGTGCCAGCTCACCACGCCAGGGGAGCACAGATACGCAGTATTTT
NA 12 NA TRBJ1-6 TRBV19 CASSIPRSPLHF TGTGCCAGTAGTATACCGAGGTCACCCCTCCACTTT
NA 14 NA TRBJ2-7 TRBV5-4 CASRDGVPPYEQYF TGTGCCAGCAGAGACGGGGTGCCTCCCTACGAGCAGTACTTC
NA 13 NA TRBJ1-5 TRBV6-5 CASSAGITPPQHF TGTGCCAGCAGTGCAGGGATCACTCCGCCCCAGCATTTT
NA 14 TRBD2 TRBJ2-7 TRBV20-1 CSARLAGGSYEQYF TGCAGTGCTAGACTAGCGGGGGGCTCCTACGAGCAGTACTTC
once 15 NA TRBJ2-1 TRBV5-1 CASSLEVGLPHEQFF TGCGCCAGCAGCTTGGAGGTCGGCCTTCCGCATGAGCAGTTCTTC
NA 16 NA TRBJ2-3 TRBV3-1 CASSQAVGANTDTQYF TGTGCCAGCAGCCAAGCGGTGGGGGCCAACACAGATACGCAGTATTTT
NA 16 TRBD2 TRBJ2-1 TRBV9 CASSSTGLAGNNEQFF TGTGCCAGCAGTTCCACAGGACTAGCGGGGAACAATGAGCAGTTCTTC
NA 13 TRBD1 TRBJ2-7 TRBV6-2/TRBV6-3 CASMLQGAREQYF TGTGCCAGCATGCTACAGGGGGCACGGGAGCAGTACTTC
NA 13 NA TRBJ1-6 TRBV2 CASTGPEGSPLHF TGTGCCAGCACTGGACCAGAGGGTTCACCCCTCCACTTT
NA 14 NA TRBJ1-1 TRBV20-1 CSARAPALGTEAFF TGCAGTGCTAGAGCCCCAGCTCTGGGCACTGAAGCTTTCTTT
NA 13 TRBD1 TRBJ2-7 TRBV20-1 CSARKDRVNEQYF TGCAGTGCTAGAAAGGACAGGGTCAACGAGCAGTACTTC
NA 13 NA TRBJ2-2 TRBV19 CASSSRVTGELFF TGTGCCAGTAGTTCTAGAGTCACCGGGGAGCTGTTTTTT
NA 15 TRBD1 TRBJ2-6 TRBV18 CASSPGQVVANVLTF TGTGCCAGCTCACCCGGACAGGTCGTCGCCAACGTCCTGACTTTC
NA 13 NA TRBJ1-4 TRBV27 CASSPKVDEKLFF TGTGCCAGCAGTCCCAAGGTGGACGAAAAACTGTTTTTT
NA 14 NA TRBJ2-7 TRBV5-1 CASSLGVPGDEQYF TGCGCCAGCAGCTTGGGGGTCCCCGGGGACGAGCAGTACTTC
NA 15 NA TRBJ1-2 TRBV18 CASSPQQGYDYGYTF TGTGCCAGCTCTCCTCAGCAGGGATACGACTATGGCTACACCTTC
NA 12 NA TRBJ2-5 TRBV12-3/TRBV12-4 CASSETYRTQYF TGTGCCAGCAGTGAGACGTACAGGACCCAGTACTTC
NA 13 TRBD1 TRBJ1-2 TRBV15 CATSPDRNYGYTF TGTGCCACCAGCCCGGACAGGAACTATGGCTACACCTTC
NA 13 TRBD1 TRBJ2-5 TRBV29-1 CSVRQGKGETQYF TGCAGCGTCAGACAGGGGAAGGGAGAGACCCAGTACTTC
NA 13 NA TRBJ2-1 TRBV2 CASSQGVYNEQFF TGTGCCAGCAGCCAAGGGGTATACAATGAGCAGTTCTTC
NA 13 NA TRBJ2-3 TRBV20-1 CSASQGSTDTQYF TGCAGTGCGTCACAGGGTAGCACAGATACGCAGTATTTT
NA 15 NA TRBJ1-6 TRBV3-1 CASSQEINYNSPLHF TGTGCCAGCAGCCAAGAGATAAACTATAATTCACCCCTCCACTTT
NA 15 NA TRBJ1-6 TRBV12-3/TRBV12-4 CASQLRLAGNSPLHF TGTGCCAGTCAACTTAGGTTGGCAGGCAATTCACCCCTCCACTTT